This TCR beta chain originates from a study of Ad26.COV2.S vaccination and SARS-CoV-2 variants. Study-level information: Into the muscle, Ad26.COV2.S was dosed once or twice, 56 days apart.

Clones were sequenced by immunoSEQ multiplex PCR, and TCRdb holds only the in-frame ones, with some missing. The data hold some 390,000 clones, with approximately 91% observed a single time. Treatment noted: around 19 received Ad26.COV2.S at low or high dose, single or two shots; five or six received placebo; per-sample allocation not given. On day 63 after the first injection, vaccine and placebo recipients gave samples. CDR3 size: 13 residues. V dropped 0 bases and J dropped 3 bases, with 6 bases sitting between them. Sequenced here: peripheral blood, sampled in a trial of Ad26.COV2.S vaccine versus placebo. The chain joins TRBV6-7 to TRBJ2-7, with no clear D. TRBV6-7 is sorted into the ORF group, with uncertain function. This TCR derives from a person between 18 and 65 years old who received the Ad26.COV2.S COVID-19 vaccine or a placebo. The CDR3 DNA follows: TGTGCCAGCAGTTACTCTAACAACTACGAGCAGTACTTC. Its translation: CASSYSNNYEQYF.